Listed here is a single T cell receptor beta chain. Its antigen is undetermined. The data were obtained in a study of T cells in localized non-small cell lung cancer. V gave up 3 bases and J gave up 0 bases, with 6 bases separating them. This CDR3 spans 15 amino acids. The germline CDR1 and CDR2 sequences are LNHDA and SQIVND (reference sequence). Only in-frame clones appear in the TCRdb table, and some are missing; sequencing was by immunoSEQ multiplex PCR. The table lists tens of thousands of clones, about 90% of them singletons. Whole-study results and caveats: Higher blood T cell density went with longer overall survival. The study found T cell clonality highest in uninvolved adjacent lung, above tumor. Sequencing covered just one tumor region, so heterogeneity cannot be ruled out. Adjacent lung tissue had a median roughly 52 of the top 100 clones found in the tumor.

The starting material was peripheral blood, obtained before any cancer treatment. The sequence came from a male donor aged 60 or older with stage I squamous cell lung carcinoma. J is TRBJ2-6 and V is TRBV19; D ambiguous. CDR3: CASSIIYSGANVLTF. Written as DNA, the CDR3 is TGTGCCAGTAGTATTATCTACTCTGGGGCCAACGTCCTGACTTTC.